Detailed here is one T cell receptor beta chain. The antigen is not known. Germline loops: CDR1 MNHEY, CDR2 SVGAGI. Trimming cost V 5 bases and J 8 bases, with 13 bases left between them. The CDR3 totals 13 residues. Profiling relied on immunoSEQ multiplex PCR, and the TCRdb table lists in-frame clones only, not all of them. The sample yields some 40,000 clones, roughly 84% seen once. The sample belongs to a study of OX40 agonist ivuxolimab in advanced cancers. Turning to the study itself: Hepatocellular carcinoma, melanoma, renal cell or head and neck cancer affected the dose-escalation patients.

Findings of the study overall: The investigators did not determine what antigen specificity the expanded peripheral T cells had. In general, CD8+ T cells held more expanded clones than CD4+ did, on average.

The receptor was isolated from an adult with an advanced solid tumor such as melanoma, head and neck, liver or kidney cancer. This chain uses TRBV6-5 with TRBJ2-1; D gene uncertain. The specimen comprised CD4+ or CD8+ T cells sorted from blood, sampled in a trial of the OX40 agonist ivuxolimab. The CDR3: CASSPGPGDEQFF. DNA of the CDR3: TGTGCCAGCAGTCCCGGGCCTGGGGATGAGCAGTTCTTC.